This T cell receptor (beta chain) was observed in a study of shared clonotypes between healthy human individuals. Study-wide findings and caveats: The donor pool, a small one, limited the genetic and exposure-history diversity represented. The sharing of 5% to 5.5% of naive CD4 clonotypes was seen across several donors.

With V trimmed by 2 bases and J by 3 bases, 6 bases remained unmatched. The CDR3 loop spans 15 amino acids. Germline CDR1 reads MDHEN; CDR2 reads SYDVKM. Repertoires were generated with immunoSEQ multiplex PCR, while TCRdb's copy carries only in-frame clones and drops some. The sample carries 2 million or so clones, 85% to 95% recorded once. A note on this clone: No antigen is known for it.

The clonotype was recovered from a man younger than 35 in good health. The gene calls are TRBV28 and TRBJ2-5; TRBD1 matches at 7 bases. Sequences were obtained from naive CD4+ T cells sorted from blood. This sample's subset: CD45RA+ positively selected. CDR3 region: CASSLNRGSKETQYF. The CDR3, as DNA: TGTGCCAGCAGTTTAAACAGGGGTTCCAAAGAGACCCAGTACTTC.